One sample yielded the 24 T cell receptor beta chains listed below, sequenced in a study of CD8+CD57+ T cells in acquired aplastic anemia. TCR beta VDJ combinations and CDR3 sequences were profiled from genomic DNA. One entry per CDR3 protein, called by TCRdb with MiXCR from the reads. The table has some 170,000 distinct CDR3 sequences, around 50% seen once; the top ten hold roughly 1.1%. Patients picked for sequencing had shown CD8+CD57+ cell expansion detected by flow cytometry. The sample taken for sequencing was sorted CD4+, CD8+, or CD8+CD57+ T cells (not recorded which) from PBMCs. These receptors all stem from a human donor with aplastic anemia.

This chain links TRBV24-1 with TRBJ1-4; TRBD1 is a possible D gene (5 bases). The germline V gene has CDR1 KGHDR and CDR2 SFDVKD. There are 15 residues in the CDR3. Trimming removed 4 bases at V and 5 bases at J, with 13 bases between. The chain's CDR3 is CATSDPGTDNEKLFF. Here the CDR3 DNA reads TGTGCCACCAGTGACCCCGGGACGGACAATGAAAAACTGTTTTTT.

The chain combines TRBV15 with TRBJ2-7; 9 bases align to TRBD2. The CDR3 has 14 residues. V was clipped by 5 bases and J by 3 bases; unmatched bases: 5. The germline gives CDR1 LNHNV, CDR2 YYDKDF (reference sequence). The CDR3 here is CATSGSGRIYEQYF. In DNA form, the CDR3 reads TGTGCCACCAGCGGAAGCGGGAGGATCTACGAGCAGTACTTC.

This clonotype was detected ten times or more. The V call is TRBV19, the J call TRBJ2-3; 11 nucleotides agree with TRBD2. This CDR3 spans 15 amino acids. Per the germline V gene, CDR1 is LNHDA and CDR2 is SQIVND (reference sequence). With V trimmed by 7 bases and J by 2 bases, 5 bases remained unmatched. The DNA for the CDR3 is TGTGCCAGTACTTCTAGCGGGGGGATCACAGATACGCAGTATTTT. Its translation is CASTSSGGITDTQYF.

This clonotype was counted at least ten times. The V and J genes are TRBV12-3 or TRBV12-4 and TRBJ2-3; TRBD2 might be the D (6 bases). The CDR3 is 14 amino acids. V lost 6 bases and J lost 1, with 11 bases in between. The CDR3 sequence is CASSAWGGTDTQYF. The CDR3 coding sequence is TGTGCCAGCAGCGCGTGGGGGGGCACAGATACGCAGTATTTT.

This clonotype was counted a single time. At one end, the junction sequence differs from germline, possibly due to a read error. This rearrangement joins TRBV2 to TRBJ1-1; 8 nucleotides match TRBD1. This CDR3 has 15 residues. Germline V lookup: CDR1 SNHLY, CDR2 FYNNEI. In DNA form, the CDR3 reads TGTGCCAGCAGTAAAGCAAGCAGGGGGCTAACTGAAGCTTTCTTT. Its translation is CASSKASRGLTEAFF.

This clonotype showed up many times. The chain is built from TRBV5-8 and TRBJ1-1; tentative D call: TRBD1 (5 bases). This CDR3 contains 16 residues. V lost 0 bases to trimming and J lost 2 bases, with 14 bases between them. Germline V gene lookup returns CDR1 SGHTS and CDR2 YDEGEE. CDR3 DNA: TGTGCCAGCAGCTTGGGGAGGGTGACAGCAAACACTGAAGCTTTCTTT. This codes for CASSLGRVTANTEAFF. The entire variable domain, with the rest obtained from reference TRBV5-8 and TRBJ1-1, is as follows: EAGVTQSPTHLIKTRGQQATLRCSPISGHTSVYWYQQALGLGLQFLLWYDEGEERNRGNFPPRFSGRQFPNYSSELNVNALELEDSALYLCASSLGRVTANTEAFFGQGTRLTVV.

The chain carries TRBV11-2 and TRBJ2-7; 9 positions match TRBD1. Germline V gene data show CDR1 as SGHAT and CDR2 as FQNNGV. The V and J ends lost 3 bases and 5 bases, in that order; junction bases with no gene match: 8. This CDR3 region has 15 residues. This CDR3 reads CASSFSPDRGHEQYF. The DNA of the CDR3 is TGTGCCAGCAGCTTCTCTCCGGACAGGGGTCACGAGCAGTACTTC. The entire variable domain, with the rest obtained from reference TRBV11-2 and TRBJ2-7, is as follows: EAGVAQSPRYKIIEKRQSVAFWCNPISGHATLYWYQQILGQGPKLLIQFQNNGVVDDSQLPKDRFSAERLKGVDSTLKIQPAKLEDSAVYLCASSFSPDRGHEQYFGPGTRLTVT.

For this clonotype: A much larger clone differs by one base, so this may be a read error. For the CDR3, the DNA is TGTGGCAGCAGTCTAGGGGTCACTGAAGCTTTCTTT. Protein: CGSSLGVTEAFF. This chain connects TRBV5-5 to TRBJ1-1; tentatively, D is TRBD1 (5 bases). This CDR3 is 12 amino acids long. Germline CDR1 is SGHKS and CDR2 is YYEKEE (reference sequence). Filled out from reference TRBV5-5 and TRBJ1-1, the complete variable domain reads DAGVTQSPTHLIKTRGQQVTLRCSPISGHKSVSWYQQVLGQGPQFIFQYYEKEERGRGNFPDRFSARQFPNYSSELNVNALLLGDSALYLCGSSLGVTEAFFGQGTRLTVV.

This clonotype was seen a handful of times. The chain carries TRBV7-8 and TRBJ2-1; D unresolved. Trimming cost V 6 bases and J 6 bases, with 9 bases left between them. Germline loops: CDR1 SGHVS, CDR2 FQNEAQ. This CDR3 has 12 amino acids. DNA of the CDR3: TGTGCCAGCAGACCCGCTTCCAATGAGCAGTTCTTC. Translation gives CASRPASNEQFF.

This chain connects TRBV6-1 to TRBJ2-7; 7 bases align to TRBD1. The germline gives CDR1 MNHNS, CDR2 SASEGT. V trimming: 6 bases; J trimming: 2 bases; junction bases outside the gene matches: 16. The CDR3 is made up of 17 amino acids. The CDR3 bases are TGTGCCAGCAGATCTCTTGTTGGACAGGAATGGACCTACGAGCAGTACTTC. Protein sequence: CASRSLVGQEWTYEQYF.

At least ten counts were recorded for this clonotype. This chain joins TRBV19 and TRBJ1-5; a weak D match, TRBD1 (5 bases). The CDR3 loop spans 17 amino acids. The germline V gene encodes CDR1 LNHDA and CDR2 SQIVND (reference sequence). V was cut by 5 bases and J by 2 bases, with 19 bases left in between. As DNA, the CDR3 is TGTGCCAGTAGTGCGAGAATCGGCGGGGCTGGCAATCAGCCCCAGCATTTT. Translating it yields CASSARIGGAGNQPQHF.

As DNA, the CDR3 is TGCAGCGTTGAAGGGATGAATGGCTACACCTTC. Translated, it gives CSVEGMNGYTF. J is TRBJ1-2 and V is TRBV29-1, with D unclear. The CDR3 is 11 amino acids. From germline, CDR1 is SQVTM and CDR2 ANQGSEA. Trimming removed 1 base at V and 6 bases at J, with 6 bases between.

The CDR3 nucleotides read TGTGCCAGCAGCTTAGAGGGGGAGGGGGCAACAGATACGCAGTATTTT. Protein: CASSLEGEGATDTQYF. V gene TRBV13 combines with J gene TRBJ2-3; TRBD1 or TRBD2 may be the D gene (7 bases each). This CDR3 is 16 amino acids long. V was clipped by 1 base and J by 3 bases, with 14 bases between them. Germline CDR1 PRHDT, CDR2 FYEKMQ (reference sequence). Complete variable domain (other parts from reference TRBV13 and TRBJ2-3): AAGVIQSPRHLIKEKRETATLKCYPIPRHDTVYWYQQGPGQDPQFLISFYEKMQSDKGSIPDRFSAQQFSDYHSELNMSSLELGDSALYFCASSLEGEGATDTQYFGPGTRLTVL.

This clonotype was seen many times. The chain joins TRBV6-5 to TRBJ2-3; perhaps TRBD1 as D (6 bases). CDR3 size: 11 residues. Germline assignment: CDR1 MNHEY and CDR2 SVGAGI. Between the trimmed V and J ends, which lost 6 bases and 5 bases, there was a span of 6 bases. The CDR3 DNA follows: TGTGCCAGCAGAGGGGGAGATACGCAGTATTTT. It translates to CASRGGDTQYF.

This clonotype was picked up many times. The chain is built from TRBV20-1 and TRBJ1-1, with D possibly being TRBD1 (5 bases). This CDR3 spans 17 amino acids. In germline, CDR1 is DFQATT, CDR2 SNEGSKA (reference sequence). V lost 0 bases to trimming and J lost 2 bases, with 19 bases between them. The CDR3 protein is CSAREGEGIGDNTEAFF. The CDR3, as DNA: TGCAGTGCTAGAGAGGGGGAGGGGATAGGGGATAACACTGAAGCTTTCTTT.

The chain employs TRBV19 and TRBJ2-1, with no clear D. V lost 5 bases, J lost 8 bases, and 10 bases lay in between. The germline V gene has CDR1 LNHDA and CDR2 SQIVND (reference sequence). CDR3 length: 12 amino acids. The CDR3 reads CASSFGLDEQFF. The CDR3 DNA follows: TGTGCCAGTAGTTTCGGGCTAGATGAGCAGTTCTTC. Based on the CDR3 plus reference TRBV19 and TRBJ2-1, the full variable domain is DGGITQSPKYLFRKEGQNVTLSCEQNLNHDAMYWYRQDPGQGLRLIYYSQIVNDFQKGDIAEGYSVSREKKESFPLTVTSAQKNPTAFYLCASSFGLDEQFFGPGTRLTVL.

This clonotype was detected only a few times. A much larger clonotype is one base distant, so this may be a read error. CDR3 DNA: TGCGCCAGCAGCCAGGGGGTCGGGGTAATTGGGGCCCAGTACTTC. It translates to CASSQGVGVIGAQYF. The rearrangement uses TRBV4-1 and TRBJ2-5; D tentatively fits TRBD1 or TRBD2 (5 bases each). Germline loops: CDR1 MGHRA, CDR2 YSYEKL. The CDR3 covers 15 residues. V was shortened by 3 bases and J by 9 bases, with 20 bases between the two germline ends.

This clonotype appeared many times. This chain links TRBV3-1 with TRBJ2-2; D remains unclear. Trimming stripped 4 bases from V and 3 bases from J, with 3 bases between. The germline V gene has CDR1 LGHDT and CDR2 YNNKEL (reference sequence). The CDR3 contains 12 residues. CDR3 bases: TGTGCCAGCAGCCGATACACCGGGGAGCTGTTTTTT. Protein product: CASSRYTGELFF.

The chain couples TRBV10-3 to TRBJ2-3, with 10 nucleotides matching TRBD1. CDR1 is ENHRY, CDR2 SYGVKD, per germline. CDR3 length equals 15 residues. V dropped 1 base and J dropped 11; count of bases not matched to a gene: 9. The CDR3 coding sequence is TGTGCCATCAGTGAGTTCGGACAGGGGGAGGATGAGCAGTATTTT. The encoded protein is CAISEFGQGEDEQYF.

Ten or more counts support this clonotype. The chain carries TRBV9 and TRBJ2-3; 7 nucleotides line up with TRBD2. With 0 bases clipped from V and 1 base from J, the junction kept 14 bases outside the gene matches. The CDR3 covers 19 residues. The germline V gene encodes CDR1 SGDLS and CDR2 YYNGEE. The CDR3 loop is CASSVGYWGGGLRTDTQYF. Here the CDR3 DNA reads TGTGCCAGCAGCGTAGGGTATTGGGGCGGGGGACTTCGCACAGATACGCAGTATTTT.

About this clonotype: A much larger clone differs from this one at a single base, so this may be a read error. The chain recombines TRBV9 with TRBJ2-7; possibly TRBD2 for D (7 bases). Per the germline V gene, CDR1 is SGDLS and CDR2 is YYNGEE. Trimming took 0 bases from V and 5 from J, leaving 21 bases between them. The CDR3 covers 17 residues. The CDR3 DNA follows: TGTGCCAGCAGCGTAGATCGGGGGCGGGGGCTTCTCGACGAGCAGTACTTC. Translation gives CASSVDRGRGLLDEQYF.

V is TRBV7-2 and J is TRBJ1-6; D ambiguous. V shed 5 bases and J shed 4 bases, with 6 bases lying between them. The CDR3 consists of 13 residues. Germline lookup yields CDR1 SGHTA and CDR2 FQGNSA. The CDR3 reads CASSAQYNSPLHF. The CDR3 nucleotides are TGTGCCAGCAGCGCCCAATATAATTCACCCCTCCACTTT.

This clonotype was observed many times. This chain links TRBV10-3 with TRBJ2-7, with 7 bases matching TRBD2. The V gene's germline CDR1 is ENHRY and CDR2 SYGVKD. V shed 5 bases, J shed 5 bases, and the junction held 15 bases outside the gene matches. This CDR3 is 16 amino acids long. DNA for the CDR3: TGTGCCATCAGTAGGGGAGGGGCAGGGACGGACGACGAGCAGTACTTC. It yields the protein CAISRGGAGTDDEQYF.

The sample holds many counts of this clonotype. This chain links TRBV4-2 with TRBJ2-7; TRBD1 agrees at 9 bases. The germline CDR1 and CDR2 sequences are LGHNA and YNFKEQ. This CDR3 is built from 15 residues. V lost 1 base, J lost 7 bases, and 8 bases stayed unmatched. The CDR3 DNA reads as TGTGCCAGCAGCCAAGCTCCGACAGGGGGAGTGGAGCAGTACTTC. Translating gives CASSQAPTGGVEQYF.